This T cell receptor beta chain originates from a study of early T cells in non-severe SARS-CoV-2 infection. Study-level background: Sequencing used unsorted whole-blood bulk RNA, so chains lack pairing.

This clonotype was found many times. Antigen specificity is unknown. CDR1 SGHVS and CDR2 FNYEAQ come from the germline V gene. This CDR3 contains 18 residues. The V and J ends lost 1 base and 4 bases, in that order; junction bases with no gene match: 4. Unique molecular identifiers were affixed to single, distinct cDNA molecules. TCRdb ran MiXCR on the 5' RACE reads and lists one entry per CDR3 protein. This sample has under 70,000 distinct CDR3 sequences; around a tenth occur once, and the top ten carry 3% to 4%. Study-wide results and caveats: Private and CD4 specificities were missed by VDJdb matching, which favored anti-spike CD8 responses.

The source material was whole blood. The rearrangement joins TRBV7-6 to TRBJ2-2; TRBD2 matches 15 bases. The sequence derives from an adult who was a healthcare worker with PCR-confirmed SARS-CoV-2 infection or an uninfected control (not recorded which). The CDR3 DNA follows: TGTGCCAGCAGCTTAGGGACTAGCGGGAGGGCCTTCACCGGGGAGCTGTTTTTT. Residues: CASSLGTSGRAFTGELFF.